This T cell receptor beta chain originates from a study of blood T cell repertoires in COVID-19. This CDR3 comprises 14 residues. V was cut by 1 base and J by 2 bases, with 7 bases left in between. Germline V lookup: CDR1 SGHNT, CDR2 YENEEA. Authors' analysis steps: Reference gene primer amplification in the assay estimated nucleated cell counts. TCRdb keeps only in-frame clones here, not all; method: immunoSEQ multiplex PCR. The D gene and trimming were derived from the DNA, and the V and J assignments and clone size from that table. The sample lists more than 150,000 clones; roughly 80% were seen once.

This TCR was sampled from a man aged 50-59 years who had recovered from COVID-19. Specimen: peripheral blood. The chain has TRBV11-3 and TRBJ2-3, with TRBD2 as a possible D gene (6 bases). CDR3 sequence reads: CASSLGGDTDTQYF. DNA of the CDR3: TGTGCCAGCAGCTTAGGCGGGGACACAGATACGCAGTATTTT.